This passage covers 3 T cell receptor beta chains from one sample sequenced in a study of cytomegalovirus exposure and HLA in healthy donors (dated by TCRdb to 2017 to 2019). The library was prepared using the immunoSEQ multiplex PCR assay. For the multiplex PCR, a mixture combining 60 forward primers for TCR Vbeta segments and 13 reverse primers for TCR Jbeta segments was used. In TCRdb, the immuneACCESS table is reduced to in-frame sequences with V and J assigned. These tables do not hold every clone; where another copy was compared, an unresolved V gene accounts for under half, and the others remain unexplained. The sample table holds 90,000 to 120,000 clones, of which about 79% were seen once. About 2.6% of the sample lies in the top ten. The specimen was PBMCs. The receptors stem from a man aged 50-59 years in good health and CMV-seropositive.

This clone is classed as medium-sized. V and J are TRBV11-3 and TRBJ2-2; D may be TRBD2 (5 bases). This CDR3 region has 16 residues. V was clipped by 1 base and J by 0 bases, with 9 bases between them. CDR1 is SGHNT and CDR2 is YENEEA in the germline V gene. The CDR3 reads CASSLVGGSNTGELFF. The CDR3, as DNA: TGTGCCAGCAGCTTAGTGGGCGGGTCGAACACCGGGGAGCTGTTTTTT.

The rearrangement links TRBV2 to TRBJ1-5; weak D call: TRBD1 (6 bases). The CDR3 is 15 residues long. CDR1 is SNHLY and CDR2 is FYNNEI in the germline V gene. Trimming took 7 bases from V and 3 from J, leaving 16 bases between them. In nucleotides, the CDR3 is TGTGCCAGCACCAGGCTTCGACAGGACAATCAGCCCCAGCATTTT. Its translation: CASTRLRQDNQPQHF.

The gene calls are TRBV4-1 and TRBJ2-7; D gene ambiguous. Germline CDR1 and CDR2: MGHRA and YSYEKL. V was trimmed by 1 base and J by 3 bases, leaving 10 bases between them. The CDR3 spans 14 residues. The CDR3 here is CASSQVIPHYEQYF. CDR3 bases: TGCGCCAGCAGCCAAGTGATTCCACACTACGAGCAGTACTTC.